This passage covers 9 T cell receptor beta chains from one sample sequenced in a study of beta chain features in type 1 diabetes (dated by TCRdb to about 2018). The method behind the library was the immunoSEQ multiplex PCR assay. The High Capacity cDNA Reverse Transcription Kit was used to reverse transcribe all of the isolated RNA, meaning that expressed TCRB transcripts were what got sequenced. TCRdb limited this immuneACCESS table to in-frame rearrangements with V and J called. A share of clones is missing; checked studies link under half to unresolved V genes, and the rest is unexplained. The sample table records some 410,000 clones; approximately 10% of these occur just once. The ten largest account for approximately 0.05% of the sample. Sample: naive CD4+ T cells from blood. The cell subset or site label corresponds to: true naive CD4+ T cells. The receptors come from a woman aged 18-29 years in good health.

This clone was counted many times. The chain combines TRBV30 with TRBJ2-6; 7 nucleotides match TRBD2. Trimming cost V 0 bases and J 2 bases; bases outside gene matches: 1. The CDR3 runs 15 residues. Germline assignment: CDR1 GTSNPN and CDR2 SVGIG (reference sequence). This chain's CDR3 is CAWSVAGAGANVLTF. As DNA, the CDR3 is TGTGCCTGGAGTGTTGCGGGAGCTGGGGCCAACGTCCTGACTTTC.

The rearrangement links TRBV10-3 to TRBJ2-7; D perhaps matches TRBD2 (5 bases). V dropped 6 bases and J dropped 10 bases, with 16 bases sitting between them. CDR1 and CDR2 (germline): ENHRY, SYGVKD. The CDR3 is made up of 12 amino acids. The DNA for the CDR3 is TGTGCCATCAGCCCGGGGTATAAGGAACAGTACTTC. Protein product: CAISPGYKEQYF.

This clone was found a few times. The V call is TRBV5-1, the J call TRBJ2-1; the match to TRBD2 covers 11 bases. The germline gives CDR1 SGHRS, CDR2 YFSETQ. This CDR3 spans 16 amino acids. V was pared by 2 bases and J by 4 bases, with 5 bases of the junction left unmatched. CDR3 nucleotide sequence: TGCGCCAGCAGCTTACCGGGACTAGCGGCATACAATGAGCAGTTCTTC. This encodes CASSLPGLAAYNEQFF.

In its sample, this clone was seen a few times. This sample includes further DNA sequences coding for the same CDR3. The chain couples TRBV30 to TRBJ2-1, with D perhaps given as TRBD1 or TRBD2 (6 bases each). Trimming left V 5 bases short and J 6 bases short, with 14 bases between. This CDR3 contains 13 residues. The germline CDR1 and CDR2 sequences are GTSNPN and SVGIG (reference sequence). The CDR3 region is CAWGGPRPNEQFF. CDR3 DNA: TGTGCCTGGGGGGGGCCCCGACCCAATGAGCAGTTCTTC.

This clone was found a few times. The CDR3 coding sequence is TGTGCCAGCAGCTCCCTTAGCGGGAGGGCCGGTGAGCAGTTCTTC. Translated, it gives CASSSLSGRAGEQFF. This chain links TRBV7-6 with TRBJ2-1, with 11 nucleotides matching TRBD2. CDR1 SGHVS and CDR2 FNYEAQ come from the germline V gene. CDR3 length: 15 residues. Trimming cost V 4 bases and J 9 bases; bases outside gene matches: 8.

The chain employs TRBV10-3 and TRBJ2-3; 8 nucleotides agree with TRBD2. The CDR3 consists of 15 residues. Germline V gene sequence: CDR1 ENHRY, CDR2 SYGVKD. Unmatched junction bases numbered 9, after V lost 10 bases and J lost 0 bases. The CDR3 region is CATQLSGKSTDTQYF. The CDR3 DNA reads TGTGCCACTCAACTTAGCGGGAAAAGCACAGATACGCAGTATTTT.

This clone was counted between two and nine times. The chain recombines TRBV14 with TRBJ1-6; 8 positions match TRBD1. Unmatched junction bases numbered 8, after V lost 0 bases and J lost 10 bases. This CDR3 is built from 16 residues. Germline V CDR1 and CDR2: SGHDN, FVKESK. CDR3 protein: CASSQDPGQVGSPLHF. The CDR3 bases are TGTGCCAGCAGCCAAGACCCGGGACAGGTGGGATCACCCCTCCACTTT.

This clone was seen a handful of times. V usage is TRBV7-2 and J usage is TRBJ2-4; D remains ambiguous. Germline V lookup: CDR1 SGHTA, CDR2 FQGNSA. The CDR3 sequence is 14 residues long. Trimming took 5 bases from V and 0 from J, leaving 8 bases between them. The CDR3, as DNA: TGTGCCAGCAGCCTGACCCCAGCCAAAAACATTCAGTACTTC. Residues: CASSLTPAKNIQYF.

The V call is TRBV4-1, the J call TRBJ2-3; 7 bases map to TRBD1. Germline values: CDR1 MGHRA, CDR2 YSYEKL. With V trimmed by 1 base and J by 1 base, 2 bases remained unmatched. The CDR3 sequence is 15 residues long. The CDR3 loop is CASSQVGQRTDTQYF. The CDR3 nucleotides read TGCGCCAGCAGCCAAGTGGGACAGCGCACAGATACGCAGTATTTT.